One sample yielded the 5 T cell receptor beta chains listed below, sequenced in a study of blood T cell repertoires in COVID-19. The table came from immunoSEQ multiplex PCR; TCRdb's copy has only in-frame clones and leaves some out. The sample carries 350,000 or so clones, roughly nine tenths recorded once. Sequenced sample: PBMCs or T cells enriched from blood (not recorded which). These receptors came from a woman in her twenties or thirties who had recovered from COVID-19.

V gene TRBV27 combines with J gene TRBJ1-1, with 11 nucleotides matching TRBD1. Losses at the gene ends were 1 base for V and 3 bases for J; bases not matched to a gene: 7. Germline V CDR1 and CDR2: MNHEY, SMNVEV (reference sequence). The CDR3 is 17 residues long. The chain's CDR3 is CASSLFWTGGLDTEAFF. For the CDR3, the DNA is TGTGCCAGCAGTTTATTCTGGACAGGGGGCCTGGACACTGAAGCTTTCTTT.

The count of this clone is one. The CDR3 nucleotides are TGTGCCAGCAGCCCCGCCGGGACTAGAGTCTACAATGAGCAGTTCTTC. It codes for CASSPAGTRVYNEQFF. This rearrangement joins TRBV3-1 (or the pseudogene TRBV3-2) to TRBJ2-1; TRBD2 matches at 8 bases. There are 16 residues in the CDR3. CDR1 and CDR2 (germline): LGHDT, YNNKEL (reference sequence). V trimming: 4 bases; J trimming: 3 bases; junction bases outside the gene matches: 8.

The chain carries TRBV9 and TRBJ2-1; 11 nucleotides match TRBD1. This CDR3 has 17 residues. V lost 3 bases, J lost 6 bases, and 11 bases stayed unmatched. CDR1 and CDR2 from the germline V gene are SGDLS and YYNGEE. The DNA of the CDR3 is TGTGCCAGCAGCGCCCCCTTGGGACAGGGGGTTTTCAATGAGCAGTTCTTC. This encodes CASSAPLGQGVFNEQFF.

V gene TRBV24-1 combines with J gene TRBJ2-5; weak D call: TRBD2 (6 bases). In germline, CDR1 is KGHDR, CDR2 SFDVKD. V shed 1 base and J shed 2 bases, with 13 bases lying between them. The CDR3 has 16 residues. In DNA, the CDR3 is TGTGCCACCAGTGATTTAGGGGCGGGATTGCAAGAGACCCAGTACTTC. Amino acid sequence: CATSDLGAGLQETQYF.

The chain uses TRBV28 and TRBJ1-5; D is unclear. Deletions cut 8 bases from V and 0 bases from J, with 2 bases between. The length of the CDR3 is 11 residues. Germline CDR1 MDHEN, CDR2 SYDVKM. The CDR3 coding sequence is TGTGCCAGCCGTAGCAATCAGCCCCAGCATTTT. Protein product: CASRSNQPQHF.